What follows describes a single TCR beta chain. The target antigen is unknown. This entry comes from a study of cytomegalovirus exposure and HLA in healthy donors. The overall study: An early release of data contained roughly 86 million unique TCRs, which came from HLA-typed donors.

The study ran its PCR with 60 Vbeta and 13 Jbeta primers. Sequencing used immunoSEQ multiplex PCR; TCRdb keeps in-frame clones, though not all of them. The sample consists of 150,000 to 200,000 clones, around 88% of them appearing once. Study results and caveats: TCR beta sequences reportedly predicted most subjects' HLA-A and HLA-B alleles accurately. A later analysis found common viral pathogens apparently linked to several of the most significant clusters. A few CMV-associated chains proved CMV antigen-specific in vitro.

Sample: PBMCs. The TCR sequence derives from a man between 35 and 55 years old in good health and CMV-seropositive.

This chain's CDR3 is CASSKTSGDDGGAQYF. In DNA form, the CDR3 reads TGTGCCAGTAGTAAGACTAGCGGGGATGATGGGGGTGCGCAGTATTTT. The chain has TRBV19 and TRBJ2-3; 11 bases map to TRBD2. J was trimmed by 10 bases and V by 4 bases; bases with no gene match: 13. Germline V gives CDR1 LNHDA, CDR2 SQIVND (reference sequence). The CDR3 extends over 16 amino acids.